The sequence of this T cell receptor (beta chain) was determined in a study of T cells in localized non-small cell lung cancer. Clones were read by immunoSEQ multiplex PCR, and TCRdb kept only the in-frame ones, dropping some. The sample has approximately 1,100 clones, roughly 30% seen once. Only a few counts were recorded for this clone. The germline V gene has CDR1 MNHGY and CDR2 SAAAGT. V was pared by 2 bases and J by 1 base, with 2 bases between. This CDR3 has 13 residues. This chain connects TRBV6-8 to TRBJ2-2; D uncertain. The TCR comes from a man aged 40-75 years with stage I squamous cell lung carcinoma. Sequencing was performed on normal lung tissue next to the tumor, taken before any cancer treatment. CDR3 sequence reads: CASSYKNTGELFF. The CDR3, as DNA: TGTGCCAGCAGTTACAAGAACACCGGGGAGCTGTTTTTT.